This TCR beta chain is from a study of CD8 T cells in Susac syndrome. Overall study: When blood was drawn, the patients with Susac syndrome were therapy-naive, on corticosteroids, or on intravenous immunoglobulin alone. Study-wide results and limits: Maximal CD8+ clonal expansion in Susac was observed within TEMRA cells and among active patients. The number of Susac-specific public clones found was 15 to 20 in total CD8+ repertoires and a few in CD8+ TEMRA repertoires.

A note on this clonotype: The antigen remains undetermined.

RNA, at roughly 0.5 to 1 ug, was reverse transcribed with random hexamers. A multiplex approach, immunoSEQ multiplex PCR, amplified TCR beta CDR3 across 54 Vbeta and 13 Jbeta. TCRdb recomputed calls from the immunoSEQ multiplex PCR reads with MiXCR, one row per CDR3 protein. The data show 84,000 or so distinct CDR3 sequences, approximately 95% seen once. CDR1 is SGHRS, CDR2 YFSETQ, per germline. This CDR3 is 13 amino acids long. Trimming stripped 0 bases from V and 3 bases from J, with 7 bases between. The chain recombines TRBV5-1 with TRBJ2-7; D tentatively fits TRBD1 or TRBD2 (5 bases each). Sequences were obtained from CD8+ T cells from PBMCs. This TCR derives from a human donor with Susac syndrome. CDR3 DNA sequence: TGCGCCAGCAGCTTGGGGGGGAACTACGAGCAGTACTTC. Translating gives CASSLGGNYEQYF. Together with reference TRBV5-1 and TRBJ2-7, the CDR3 gives the full variable domain: KAGVTQTPRYLIKTRGQQVTLSCSPISGHRSVSWYQQTPGQGLQFLFEYFSETQRNKGNFPGRFSGRQFSNSRSEMNVSTLELGDSALYLCASSLGGNYEQYFGPGTRLTVT.